This T cell receptor (beta chain) was sequenced in a study of OX40 agonist ivuxolimab in advanced cancers. Findings and caveats of the study: Relative to CD4+ cells, CD8+ T cells on average had more expanded clones. Both CD4+ and CD8+ T cell populations in blood had undergone clonal expansion by week 6 at 0.1 to 3.0 mg/kg.

Germline CDR1 and CDR2: SGHRS and YFSETQ. This CDR3 is built from 17 residues. With 0 bases removed from V and 0 bases from J, the gap between germline ends came to 10 bases. This clone was detected only a few times. Its antigen is not identified. Sequencing was performed with immunoSEQ multiplex PCR; in TCRdb, only in-frame clones are kept and a portion is missing. Among around 72,000 clones listed, just over 85% were seen once. The sample was CD4+ or CD8+ T cells sorted from blood, taken in a trial of the OX40 agonist ivuxolimab. This chain links TRBV5-1 with TRBJ1-6; no clear D gene. The sequence came from an adult with an advanced solid tumor such as melanoma, head and neck, liver or kidney cancer. Here the CDR3 reads CASSLELSSSYNSPLHF. CDR3 sequence (DNA): TGCGCCAGCAGCTTGGAACTGTCGAGCTCCTATAATTCACCCCTCCACTTT.